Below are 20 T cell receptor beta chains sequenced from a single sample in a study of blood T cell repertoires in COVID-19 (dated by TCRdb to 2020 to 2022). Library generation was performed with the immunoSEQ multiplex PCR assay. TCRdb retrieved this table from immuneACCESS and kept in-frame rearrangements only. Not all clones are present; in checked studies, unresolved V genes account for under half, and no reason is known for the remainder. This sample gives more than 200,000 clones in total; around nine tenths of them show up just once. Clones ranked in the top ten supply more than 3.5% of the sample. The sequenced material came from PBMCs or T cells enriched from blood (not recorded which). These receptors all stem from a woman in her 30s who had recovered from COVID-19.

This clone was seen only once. The CDR3 spells CASSQAATSGDYEQYF. Written as DNA, the CDR3 is TGTGCCAGCAGCCAAGCCGCAACTAGTGGGGACTACGAGCAGTACTTC. The rearrangement uses TRBV4-2 and TRBJ2-7, with a weak D call TRBD2 (5 bases). CDR1 is LGHNA and CDR2 is YNFKEQ in the germline V gene. This CDR3 comprises 16 residues. V lost 1 base, J lost 3 bases, and 16 bases lay in between.

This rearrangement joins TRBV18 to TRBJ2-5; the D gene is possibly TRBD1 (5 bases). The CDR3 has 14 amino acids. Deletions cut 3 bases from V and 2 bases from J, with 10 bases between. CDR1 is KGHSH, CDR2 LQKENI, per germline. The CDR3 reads CASSPGQVQETQYF. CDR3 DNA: TGTGCCAGCTCACCGGGGCAGGTTCAAGAGACCCAGTACTTC. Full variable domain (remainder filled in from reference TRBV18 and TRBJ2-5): NAGVMQNPRHLVRRRGQEARLRCSPMKGHSHVYWYRQLPEEGLKFMVYLQKENIIDESGMPKERFSAEFPKEGPSILRIQQVVRGDSAAYFCASSPGQVQETQYFGPGTRLLVL.

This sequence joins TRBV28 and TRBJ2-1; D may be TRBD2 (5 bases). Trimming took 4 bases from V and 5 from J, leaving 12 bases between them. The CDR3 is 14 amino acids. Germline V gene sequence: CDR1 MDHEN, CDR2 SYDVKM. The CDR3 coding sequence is TGTGCCAGCAGTTCCGGGGTTCCAAACAATGAGCAGTTCTTC. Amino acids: CASSSGVPNNEQFF.

The CDR3 coding sequence is TGTGCCACAGGACAGGGGATTTCACCCCTCCACTTT. Amino acids: CATGQGISPLHF. This rearrangement joins TRBV30 to TRBJ1-6; 9 bases are shared with TRBD1. The CDR3 sequence is 12 residues long. Losses at the gene ends were 8 bases for V and 9 bases for J; bases not matched to a gene: 5. CDR1 and CDR2 (germline): GTSNPN, SVGIG (reference sequence). Combining the CDR3 with reference TRBV30 and TRBJ1-6 gives the whole variable domain SQTIHQWPATLVQPVGSPLSLECTVEGTSNPNLYWYRQAAGRGLQLLFYSVGIGQISSEVPQNLSASRPQDRQFILSSKKLLLSDSGFYLCATGQGISPLHFGNGTRLTVT.

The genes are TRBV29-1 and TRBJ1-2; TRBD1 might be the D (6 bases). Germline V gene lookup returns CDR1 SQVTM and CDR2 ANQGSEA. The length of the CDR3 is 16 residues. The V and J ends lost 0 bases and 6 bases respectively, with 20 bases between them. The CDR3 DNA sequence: TGCAGCGTTGAAGATCATACAGGGTCTTATCAGAATGGCTACACCTTC. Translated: CSVEDHTGSYQNGYTF.

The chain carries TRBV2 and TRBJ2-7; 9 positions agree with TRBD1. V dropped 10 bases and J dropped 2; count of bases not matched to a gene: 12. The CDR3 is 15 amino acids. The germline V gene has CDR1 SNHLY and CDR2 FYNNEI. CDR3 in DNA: TGTGCCATCGAATTCCGGGACAGGGATCCCTACGAGCAGTACTTC. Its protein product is CAIEFRDRDPYEQYF. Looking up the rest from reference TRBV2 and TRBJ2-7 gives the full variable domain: EPEVTQTPSHQVTQMGQEVILRCVPISNHLYFYWYRQILGQKVEFLVSFYNNEISEKSEIFDDQFSVERPDGSNFTLKIRSTKLEDSAMYFCAIEFRDRDPYEQYFGPGTRLTVT.

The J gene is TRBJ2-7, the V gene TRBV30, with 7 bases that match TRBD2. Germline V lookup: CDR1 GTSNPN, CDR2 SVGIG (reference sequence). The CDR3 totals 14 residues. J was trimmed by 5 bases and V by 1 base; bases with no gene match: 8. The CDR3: CAWSDGGGQDEQYF. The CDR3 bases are TGTGCCTGGAGTGATGGGGGGGGTCAAGACGAGCAGTACTTC.

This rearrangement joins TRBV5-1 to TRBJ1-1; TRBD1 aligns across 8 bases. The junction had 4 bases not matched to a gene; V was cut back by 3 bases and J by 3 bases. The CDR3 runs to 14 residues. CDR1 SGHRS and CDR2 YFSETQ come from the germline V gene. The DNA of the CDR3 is TGCGCCAGCAGCTCGGGACAGGCCTACACTGAAGCTTTCTTT. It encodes CASSSGQAYTEAFF.

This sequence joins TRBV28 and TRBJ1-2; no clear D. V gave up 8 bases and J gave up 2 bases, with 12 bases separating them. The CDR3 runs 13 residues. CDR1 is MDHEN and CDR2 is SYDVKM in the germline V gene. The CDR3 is CASRFSGNYGYTF. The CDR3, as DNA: TGTGCCAGCCGCTTTTCGGGGAACTATGGCTACACCTTC.

The DNA for the CDR3 is TGTGCCAGCAGTCAACAGGGGACCACCTACGAGCAGTACTTC. Translated: CASSQQGTTYEQYF. The V gene is TRBV28, the J gene TRBJ2-7; 7 bases match TRBD1. CDR3 length: 14 residues. The V segment lost 5 bases and the J segment 2 bases; nucleotides outside the gene matches: 6. Germline V gene lookup returns CDR1 MDHEN and CDR2 SYDVKM.

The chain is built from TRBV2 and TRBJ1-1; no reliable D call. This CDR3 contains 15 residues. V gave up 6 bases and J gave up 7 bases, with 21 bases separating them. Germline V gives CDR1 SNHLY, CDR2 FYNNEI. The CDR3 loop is CASRGGFQLRVEAFF. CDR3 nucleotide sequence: TGTGCCAGCAGGGGAGGGTTTCAACTTAGGGTTGAAGCTTTCTTT.

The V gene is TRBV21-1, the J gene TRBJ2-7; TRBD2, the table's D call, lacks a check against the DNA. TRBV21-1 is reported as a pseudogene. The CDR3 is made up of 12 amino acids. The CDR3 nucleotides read TGTGCCAGCAGCCCGAGCTCCTACGAGCAGTACTTC. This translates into CASSPSSYEQYF.

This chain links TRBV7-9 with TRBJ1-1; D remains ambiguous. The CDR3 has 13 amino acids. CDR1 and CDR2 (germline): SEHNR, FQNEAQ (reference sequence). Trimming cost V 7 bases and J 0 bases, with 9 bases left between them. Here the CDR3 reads CASTLGVNTEAFF. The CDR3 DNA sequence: TGTGCCAGCACGTTGGGAGTGAACACTGAAGCTTTCTTT. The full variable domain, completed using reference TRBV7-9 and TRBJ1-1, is DTGVSQNPRHKITKRGQNVTFRCDPISEHNRLYWYRQTLGQGPEFLTYFQNEAQLEKSRLLSDRFSAERPKGSFSTLEIQRTEQGDSAMYLCASTLGVNTEAFFGQGTRLTVV.

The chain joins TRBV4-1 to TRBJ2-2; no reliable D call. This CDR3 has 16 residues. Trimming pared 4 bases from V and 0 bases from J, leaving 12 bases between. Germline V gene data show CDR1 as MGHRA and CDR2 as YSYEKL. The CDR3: CASSLNTASNTGELFF. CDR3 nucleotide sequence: TGCGCCAGCAGCCTAAACACAGCATCGAACACCGGGGAGCTGTTTTTT.

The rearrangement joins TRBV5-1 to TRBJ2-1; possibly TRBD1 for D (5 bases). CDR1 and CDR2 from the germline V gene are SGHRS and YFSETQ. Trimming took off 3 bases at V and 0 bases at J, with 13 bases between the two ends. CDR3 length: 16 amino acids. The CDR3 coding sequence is TGCGCCAGCAGCTACGAACAGGCTAGCTCCTACAATGAGCAGTTCTTC. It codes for CASSYEQASSYNEQFF.

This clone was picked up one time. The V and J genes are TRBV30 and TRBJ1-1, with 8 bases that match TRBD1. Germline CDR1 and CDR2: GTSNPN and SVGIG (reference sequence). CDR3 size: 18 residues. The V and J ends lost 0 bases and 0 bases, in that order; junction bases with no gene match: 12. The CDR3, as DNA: TGTGCCTGGAGTGTACGAGCTTGGTTGGACAGGGTGAACACTGAAGCTTTCTTT. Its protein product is CAWSVRAWLDRVNTEAFF. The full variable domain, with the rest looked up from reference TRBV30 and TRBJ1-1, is SQTIHQWPATLVQPVGSPLSLECTVEGTSNPNLYWYRQAAGRGLQLLFYSVGIGQISSEVPQNLSASRPQDRQFILSSKKLLLSDSGFYLCAWSVRAWLDRVNTEAFFGQGTRLTVV.

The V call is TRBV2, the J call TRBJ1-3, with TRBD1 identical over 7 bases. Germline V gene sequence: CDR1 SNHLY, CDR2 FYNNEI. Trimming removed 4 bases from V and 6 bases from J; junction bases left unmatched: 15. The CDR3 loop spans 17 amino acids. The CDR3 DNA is TGTGCCAGCAGTGGTCCGCTACAGGGGCGAGTAGAAAACACCATATATTTT. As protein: CASSGPLQGRVENTIYF.

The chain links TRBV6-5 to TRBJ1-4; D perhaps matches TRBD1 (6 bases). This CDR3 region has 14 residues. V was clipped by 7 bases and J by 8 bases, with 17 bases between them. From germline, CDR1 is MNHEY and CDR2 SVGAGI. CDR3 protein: CASNGDSRGEKLFF. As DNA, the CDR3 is TGTGCCAGCAACGGAGACTCGAGGGGGGAAAAACTGTTTTTT.

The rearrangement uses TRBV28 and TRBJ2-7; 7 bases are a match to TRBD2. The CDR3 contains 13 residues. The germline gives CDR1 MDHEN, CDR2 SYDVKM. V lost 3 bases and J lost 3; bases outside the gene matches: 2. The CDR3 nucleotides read TGTGCCAGCAGTTTGGGGAGGGGCTACGAGCAGTACTTC. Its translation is CASSLGRGYEQYF.

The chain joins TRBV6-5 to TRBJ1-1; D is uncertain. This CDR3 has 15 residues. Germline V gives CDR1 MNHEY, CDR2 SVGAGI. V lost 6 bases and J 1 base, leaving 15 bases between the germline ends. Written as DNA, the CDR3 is TGTGCCAGCAGCCCGCGGGAGGCAGGGAACACTGAAGCTTTCTTT. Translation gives CASSPREAGNTEAFF.